This T cell receptor (beta chain) is drawn from a study of T-cell reconstitution after alpha-beta-depleted transplantation in children. General observations from the study: A year had passed since transplant, and T-cell counts and diversity by then came mostly from newly produced T cells. There were reportedly several hundred expanded graft clones from which alpha-beta T cells came about two months after transplant. Some patients' high day-60 TCRbeta diversity was attributed to recipient cells surviving conditioning.

This CDR3 spans 13 amino acids. V was clipped by 4 bases and J by 7 bases, with 11 bases between them. Germline V CDR1 and CDR2: SGHRS, YFSETQ. This clonotype showed up many times. What it binds is unknown. It was with unique molecular identifiers that the TCRbeta library was prepared. TCRdb re-derived calls from the PCR reads in MiXCR, one entry per CDR3 protein. The data show about 440,000 distinct CDR3 sequences, with roughly 44% seen just once and 27% held by the top ten. V usage is TRBV5-1 and J usage is TRBJ2-2; weak D call: TRBD1 (6 bases). The receptor was isolated from a girl aged 2-10 years with aplastic anemia, due to receive a stem cell transplant. Material: PBMCs, obtained before TCRalphabeta/CD19-depleted stem cell transplant. DNA of the CDR3: TGCGCCAGCAGCACTCAAGGGGGCGGGGAGCTGTTTTTT. Amino acids: CASSTQGGGELFF. Full variable domain (remainder filled in from reference TRBV5-1 and TRBJ2-2): KAGVTQTPRYLIKTRGQQVTLSCSPISGHRSVSWYQQTPGQGLQFLFEYFSETQRNKGNFPGRFSGRQFSNSRSEMNVSTLELGDSALYLCASSTQGGGELFFGEGSRLTVL.